A selection of T cell receptor beta chains follows, all from one sample in a study of graft-versus-host responses after intestinal transplantation. Here immunoSEQ multiplex PCR was the method, and the copy in TCRdb shows in-frame clones only, minus some. The sample holds approximately 78,000 clones, about nine tenths seen once. These TCRs' antigens remain unknown. The sequencing used unstimulated CD8+ T cells sorted from spleen or lymph node cells, collected before transplant. Every receptor here comes from a human donor who was the organ donor for an intestinal transplant. Both conserved end residues are part of each CDR3. A D gene is named only where the DNA matches it firmly. Only part of the rows carry a size: once, few, many, or a class if the clone is expanded.

d_call,j_call,clone_size,v_call,cdr3_nt,cdr3_aa
TRBD2,TRBJ2-5,.,TRBV30,TGTGCCTGGAACCGGGGGGGCCCCCAAGAGACCCAGTACTTC,CAWNRGGPQETQYF
.,TRBJ2-6,.,TRBV5-6,TGTGCCAGCACCTCAGGCCCAGGCCATAGATTACCGGCCAACGTCCTGACTTTC,CASTSGPGHRLPANVLTF
.,TRBJ2-3,.,TRBV28,TGTGCCAGCCTGCTTCAGTCATACTCCCACGCAGATACGCAGTATTTT,CASLLQSYSHADTQYF
.,TRBJ2-2,.,TRBV30,TGTGCCTGGAGTGTTGAGGGTGGAGGCGGGGAGCTGTTTTTT,CAWSVEGGGGELFF
.,TRBJ1-4,.,TRBV18,TGTGCCAGCTCACCGGCCGGACCGCAGGGTCTTTCTCTTAATGAAAAACTGTTTTTT,CASSPAGPQGLSLNEKLFF
TRBD1,TRBJ2-2,.,TRBV6-6,TGTGCCAGCAGTTACGTGGGACAGGGGGCCCGGGAGCTGTTTTTT,CASSYVGQGARELFF
TRBD2,TRBJ2-7,.,TRBV5-1,TGCGCCAGCAGCTCCAGCGGGGGGGCCTACGAGCAGTACTTC,CASSSSGGAYEQYF
TRBD2,TRBJ2-1,.,TRBV4-1,TGCGCCAGCAGCTATAGCGGGAGGAGCTCCTACAATGAGCAGTTCTTC,CASSYSGRSSYNEQFF
.,TRBJ1-5,.,TRBV7-6,TGTGCCAGCAGCTTAGGGGGGAGTCAGCCCCAGCATTTT,CASSLGGSQPQHF
.,TRBJ1-2,.,TRBV14,TGTGCCAGCAGCCGGCGGGACACACCTAACTATGGCTACACCTTC,CASSRRDTPNYGYTF
.,TRBJ1-5,.,TRBV1,TGCGCCAGCAGCCAATTGGACAGCCGGCCCCAGCATTTT,CASSQLDSRPQHF
.,TRBJ2-1,.,TRBV7-6,TGTGCCAGCAGCTTCTCCCCGTACGGCGAGCAGTTCTTC,CASSFSPYGEQFF
.,TRBJ2-5,once,TRBV27,TGTGCCAGCAGCTCAGGTGATAATTCGTACCCGCAAGAGACCCAGTACTTC,CASSSGDNSYPQETQYF
TRBD1,TRBJ2-1,once,TRBV30,TGTGCCTGGAGTTGGGCAGGGGGCTACAATGAGCAGTTCTTC,CAWSWAGGYNEQFF
.,TRBJ2-7,.,TRBV5-4,TGTGCCAGCAGCCCTTGGGACTTGTACCGTCCCTACGAGCAGTACTTC,CASSPWDLYRPYEQYF
TRBD2,TRBJ2-1,.,TRBV5-6,TGTGCCAGCAGCGACAGCGGGGGCGGCGGCAATGAGCAGTTCTTC,CASSDSGGGGNEQFF
.,TRBJ1-1,.,TRBV13,TGTGCCAGCAGCTTAGGCACTGAAGCTTTCTTT,CASSLGTEAFF
TRBD1,TRBJ2-7,.,TRBV5-4,TGTGCCAGCAACAAGTGGGGACAGGGGGCCTACGAGCAGTACTTC,CASNKWGQGAYEQYF
.,TRBJ2-2,.,TRBV28,TGTGCCAGCAGTTTATGCGCGGAAGTCAGGGTCGACACCGGGGAGCTGTTTTTT,CASSLCAEVRVDTGELFF
TRBD1,TRBJ1-2,once,TRBV7-6,TGTGCCAGCAGCTCTCTGACAGGGGGCTATGGCTACACCTTC,CASSSLTGGYGYTF
.,TRBJ2-7,.,TRBV19,TGTGCCAGTATAATCGTACAGGGATCGTACTACGAGCAGTACTTC,CASIIVQGSYYEQYF
TRBD1,TRBJ2-7,.,TRBV13,TGTGCCAGCAGCTCAGGACAGGGGACCTACGAGCAGTACTTC,CASSSGQGTYEQYF
.,TRBJ1-5,.,TRBV6-5,TGTGCCAGCAGTTTGATTAGAGTTCAGCCCCAGCATTTT,CASSLIRVQPQHF
.,TRBJ2-2,.,TRBV27,TGTGCCGGCAGTTTTACTAACACCGGGGAGCTGTTTTTT,CAGSFTNTGELFF
TRBD2,TRBJ2-7,.,TRBV4-2,TGTGCCAGCAGCCAAGATTCGGGGGGGCCTAACGAGCAGTACTTC,CASSQDSGGPNEQYF
.,TRBJ1-6,.,TRBV9,TGTGCCAGCAGCGTAGGAGACGACAATTCACCCCTCCACTTT,CASSVGDDNSPLHF
.,TRBJ2-7,.,TRBV6-1,TGTGCCAGCGAGGCGCAGGGGTCCCCCTACGAGCAGTACTTC,CASEAQGSPYEQYF
.,TRBJ1-1,.,TRBV7-9,TGTGCCAGCAGCCCCGCTGGCAGGGAAGCTTTCTTT,CASSPAGREAFF
.,TRBJ2-1,.,TRBV4-1,TGCGCCAGCAGCCAGCATTCGTGGGGACTCCGCTACAATGAGCAGTTCTTC,CASSQHSWGLRYNEQFF
.,TRBJ1-6,.,TRBV23-1,TGCGCCAGCAGTCAATCGATCGCTGCTCCGAGCTCCTATAATTCACCCCTCCACTTT,CASSQSIAAPSSYNSPLHF
.,TRBJ2-3,.,TRBV19,TGTGCCAGTAGTATCGGAGGGGATGCAGATACGCAGTATTTT,CASSIGGDADTQYF
.,TRBJ1-1,.,TRBV27,TGTGCCAGCAGTTTAAACCGGAGGGGAGGTTTAAGGCTGAACACTGAAGCTTTCTTT,CASSLNRRGGLRLNTEAFF
.,TRBJ2-5,.,TRBV7-3,TGTGCCAGCAGTTCTACAGGGTTAGGCGAGACCCAGTACTTC,CASSSTGLGETQYF
.,TRBJ2-2,few,TRBV6-4,TGTGCCAGCAGTGACTCGGGGATCGGGGAGCTGTTTTTT,CASSDSGIGELFF
.,TRBJ2-3,once,TRBV9,TGTGCCAGCAGCGGCGGATCAATAGGGCTTAGCACAGATACGCAGTATTTT,CASSGGSIGLSTDTQYF
TRBD2,TRBJ2-2,medium-sized,TRBV19,TGTGCCAGCCCCCCGGCTCCGCGAACTAGCGGGACCGGGGAGCTGTTTTTT,CASPPAPRTSGTGELFF
.,TRBJ1-6,.,TRBV28,TGTGCCAGCAGTTTACTTAAGAATTCACCCCTCCACTTT,CASSLLKNSPLHF
TRBD1,TRBJ1-5,.,TRBV27,TGTGCCAGCAGTTCTAGGGACAGTAGCAATCAGCCCCAGCATTTT,CASSSRDSSNQPQHF
TRBD1,TRBJ2-4,.,TRBV7-9,TGTGCCAGCAGCCCTCCGGGACAGGGGGTGAAATCTGCCAAAAACATTCAGTACTTC,CASSPPGQGVKSAKNIQYF
.,TRBJ1-1,.,TRBV27,TGTGCCAGCAGTTTAGTAGGGGCGTCCTTCATCGAAGCTTTCTTT,CASSLVGASFIEAFF
.,TRBJ1-1,.,TRBV6-5,TGTGCCAGCAGTTACTCCGAGGGGAGATGGACTGAAGCTTTCTTT,CASSYSEGRWTEAFF
.,TRBJ1-3,.,TRBV7-9,TGTGCCAGCAGCTTAGTTGGGTTCTCTGGAAACACCATATATTTT,CASSLVGFSGNTIYF
TRBD1,TRBJ2-5,.,TRBV5-1,TGCGCCAGCAGCTCGGGCTCCGGGACAGGATGGGAGACCCAGTACTTC,CASSSGSGTGWETQYF
TRBD2,TRBJ2-1,.,TRBV2,TGTGCCAGCCTGGGACTAGCGGCGGTTGAGCAGTTCTTC,CASLGLAAVEQFF
TRBD1,TRBJ1-2,.,TRBV11-2,TGTGCCAGCAGCTTAGTTGACAGGGGGGATGGCTACACCTTC,CASSLVDRGDGYTF
.,TRBJ2-1,.,TRBV7-3,TGTGCCAGCAGCTTAACACGTCGCGAAAGGGATGAGCAGTTCTTC,CASSLTRRERDEQFF
.,TRBJ1-3,.,TRBV29-1,TGCAGCGTAACAGTAGCCTACTCTGGAAACACCATATATTTT,CSVTVAYSGNTIYF
.,TRBJ2-3,.,TRBV9,TGTGCCAGCAGCAGTAGCTATAATCATAGAGGGTCCAGAACAGATACGCAGTATTTT,CASSSSYNHRGSRTDTQYF
TRBD1,TRBJ1-4,once,TRBV10-3,TGTGCCATCAGTGAGTCCGCGATCGGGACAGGGAGGGAAAAACTGTTTTTT,CAISESAIGTGREKLFF
.,TRBJ1-2,.,TRBV4-1,TGCGCCAGCAGCCAACCAAAACCCTCGACGTTAAGATATGGCTACACCTTC,CASSQPKPSTLRYGYTF
TRBD1,TRBJ1-2,.,TRBV30,TGTGCCTGGGAGGACAGGGAAGGCTACACCTTC,CAWEDREGYTF
TRBD1,TRBJ1-2,.,TRBV6-5,TGTGCCAGCAGTTACGGTCCCAGGGGGCTTGGCTATGGCTACACCTTC,CASSYGPRGLGYGYTF
.,TRBJ1-1,.,TRBV4-1,TGCGCCAGCAGCCCCGAAAGCCGGGGCCCCCCTGGAGCTTTCTTT,CASSPESRGPPGAFF
TRBD1,TRBJ1-2,.,TRBV6-5,TGTGCCAGCAGTGAGGGGGCAGGTAATGGCTACACCTTC,CASSEGAGNGYTF
.,TRBJ2-4,.,TRBV2,TGTGCCAGCACGAGGAGTAGTTTAGCCAAAAACATTCAGTACTTC,CASTRSSLAKNIQYF
TRBD2,TRBJ2-3,.,TRBV27,TGTGCCAGCAGTTTAGATCCGGGGGGACTACTCACAGATACGCAGTATTTT,CASSLDPGGLLTDTQYF
.,TRBJ2-6,.,TRBV10-3,TGTGCCACCCTACCGGACGTGGAGTACTCTGGGGCCAACGTCCTGACTTTC,CATLPDVEYSGANVLTF
TRBD1,TRBJ2-1,.,TRBV6-4,TGTGCCAGCAGTGACCACAAGACAGGGAGCGATGAGCAGTTCTTC,CASSDHKTGSDEQFF
.,TRBJ2-2,.,TRBV30,TGTGCCTGGAGAGATTTGGGAGAAGGAACCGGGGAGCTGTTTTTT,CAWRDLGEGTGELFF